The T cell receptor beta chain described here comes from a study of blood T cell repertoires in COVID-19. Two negative PCRs, clearance, or symptom resolution were required of recovered Cohort 3 donors. Remarks on this clone: An end of the junction differs from the germline gene, which may be a read error.

Germline V lookup: CDR1 MNHNS, CDR2 SASEGT. The CDR3 totals 15 residues. Produced via immunoSEQ multiplex PCR; TCRdb's table is partial and in-frame only. Of fewer than 200,000 clones listed, around 90% are singletons. The rearrangement uses TRBV6-1 and TRBJ2-7, with 8 bases fitting TRBD1. The specimen sequenced was PBMCs or T cells enriched from blood (not recorded which). The sequence derives from a woman between 18 and 29 years old who had recovered from COVID-19. The CDR3 nucleotides read TGTGCCAGCAGTCAAGCCGACAGGGGAGTCTACGAGCAGTACTTC. Translated, it gives CASSQADRGVYEQYF.